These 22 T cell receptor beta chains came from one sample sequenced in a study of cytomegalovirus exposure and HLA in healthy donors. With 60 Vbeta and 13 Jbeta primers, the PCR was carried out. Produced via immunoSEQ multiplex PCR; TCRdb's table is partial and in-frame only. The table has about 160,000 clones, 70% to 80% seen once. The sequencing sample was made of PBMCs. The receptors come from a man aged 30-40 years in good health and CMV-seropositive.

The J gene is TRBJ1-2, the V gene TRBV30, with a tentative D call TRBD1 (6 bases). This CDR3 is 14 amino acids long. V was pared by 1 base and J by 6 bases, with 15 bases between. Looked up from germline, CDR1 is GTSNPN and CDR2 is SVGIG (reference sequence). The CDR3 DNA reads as TGTGCCTGGAGTGGATACCAGGGGTACAATGGCTACACCTTC. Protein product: CAWSGYQGYNGYTF.

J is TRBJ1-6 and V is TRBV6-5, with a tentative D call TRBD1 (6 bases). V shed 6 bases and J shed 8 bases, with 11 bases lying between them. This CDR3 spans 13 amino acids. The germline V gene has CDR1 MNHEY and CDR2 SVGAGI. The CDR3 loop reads CASRPGEHSPLHF. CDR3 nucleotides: TGTGCCAGCAGACCAGGGGAGCATTCACCCCTCCACTTT.

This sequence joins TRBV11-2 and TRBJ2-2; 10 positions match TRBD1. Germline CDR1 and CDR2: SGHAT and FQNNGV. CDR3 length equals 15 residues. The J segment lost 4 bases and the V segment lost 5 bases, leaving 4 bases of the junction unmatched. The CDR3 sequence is CASSQGQGTTGELFF. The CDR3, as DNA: TGTGCCAGCAGCCAGGGACAGGGGACCACCGGGGAGCTGTTTTTT.

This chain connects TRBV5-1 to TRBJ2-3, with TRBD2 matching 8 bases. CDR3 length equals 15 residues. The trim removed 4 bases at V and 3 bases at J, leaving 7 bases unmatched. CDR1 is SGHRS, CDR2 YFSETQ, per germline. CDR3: CASSPGTRRTDTQYF. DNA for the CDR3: TGCGCCAGCAGCCCCGGGACTAGACGTACAGATACGCAGTATTTT.

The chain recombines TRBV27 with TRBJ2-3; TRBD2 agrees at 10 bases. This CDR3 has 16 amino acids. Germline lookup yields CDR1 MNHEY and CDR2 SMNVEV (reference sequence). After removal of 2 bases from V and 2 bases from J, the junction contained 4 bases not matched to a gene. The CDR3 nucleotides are TGTGCCAGCAGTTTAATACTAGCGGGAACCACAGATACGCAGTATTTT. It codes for CASSLILAGTTDTQYF.

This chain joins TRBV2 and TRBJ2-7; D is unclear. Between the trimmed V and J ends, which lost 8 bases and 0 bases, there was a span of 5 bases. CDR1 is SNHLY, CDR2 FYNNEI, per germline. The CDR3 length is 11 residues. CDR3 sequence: CASGDSYEQYF. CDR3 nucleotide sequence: TGTGCCAGCGGAGACTCCTACGAGCAGTACTTC.

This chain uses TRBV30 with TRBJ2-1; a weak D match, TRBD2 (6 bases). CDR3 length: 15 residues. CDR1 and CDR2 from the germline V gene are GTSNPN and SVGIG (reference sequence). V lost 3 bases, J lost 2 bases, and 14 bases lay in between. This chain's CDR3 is CAWRPSGLTYNEQFF. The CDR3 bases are TGTGCCTGGAGACCGTCGGGACTGACCTACAATGAGCAGTTCTTC.

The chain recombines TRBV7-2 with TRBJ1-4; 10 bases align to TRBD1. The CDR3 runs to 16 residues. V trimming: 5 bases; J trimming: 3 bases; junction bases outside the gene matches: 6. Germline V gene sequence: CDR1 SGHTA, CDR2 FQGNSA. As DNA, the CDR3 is TGTGCCAGCAGCCGACAGGGGGCGCTAGCTAATGAAAAACTGTTTTTT. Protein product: CASSRQGALANEKLFF.

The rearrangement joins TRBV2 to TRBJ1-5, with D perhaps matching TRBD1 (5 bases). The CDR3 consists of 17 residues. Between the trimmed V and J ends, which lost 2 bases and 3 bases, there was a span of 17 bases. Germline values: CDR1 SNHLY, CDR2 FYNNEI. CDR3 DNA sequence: TGTGCCAGCAGTGAATTATTATTAGGGGAAAACAATCAGCCCCAGCATTTT. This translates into CASSELLLGENNQPQHF. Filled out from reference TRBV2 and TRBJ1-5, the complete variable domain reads EPEVTQTPSHQVTQMGQEVILRCVPISNHLYFYWYRQILGQKVEFLVSFYNNEISEKSEIFDDQFSVERPDGSNFTLKIRSTKLEDSAMYFCASSELLLGENNQPQHFGDGTRLSIL.

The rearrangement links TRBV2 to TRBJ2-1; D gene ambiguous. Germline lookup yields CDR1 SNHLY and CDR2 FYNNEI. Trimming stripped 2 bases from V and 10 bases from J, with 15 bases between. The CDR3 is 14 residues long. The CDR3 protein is CASSEIRSVEEQFF. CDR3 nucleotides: TGTGCCAGCAGTGAAATCAGGTCAGTTGAAGAGCAGTTCTTC. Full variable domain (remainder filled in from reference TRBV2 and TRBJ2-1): EPEVTQTPSHQVTQMGQEVILRCVPISNHLYFYWYRQILGQKVEFLVSFYNNEISEKSEIFDDQFSVERPDGSNFTLKIRSTKLEDSAMYFCASSEIRSVEEQFFGPGTRLTVL.

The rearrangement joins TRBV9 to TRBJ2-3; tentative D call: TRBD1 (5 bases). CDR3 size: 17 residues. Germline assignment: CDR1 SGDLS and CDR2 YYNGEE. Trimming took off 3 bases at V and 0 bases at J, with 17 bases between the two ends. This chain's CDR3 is CASSAVPGYSSTDTQYF. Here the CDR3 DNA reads TGTGCCAGCAGCGCGGTTCCAGGGTACTCTAGCACAGATACGCAGTATTTT.

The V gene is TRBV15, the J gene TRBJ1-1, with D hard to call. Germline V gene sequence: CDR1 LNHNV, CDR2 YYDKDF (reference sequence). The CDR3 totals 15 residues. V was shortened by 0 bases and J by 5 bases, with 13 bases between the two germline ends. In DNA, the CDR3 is TGTGCCACCAGCAGAGATCTGAGCATTCGGACTGAAGCTTTCTTT. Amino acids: CATSRDLSIRTEAFF.

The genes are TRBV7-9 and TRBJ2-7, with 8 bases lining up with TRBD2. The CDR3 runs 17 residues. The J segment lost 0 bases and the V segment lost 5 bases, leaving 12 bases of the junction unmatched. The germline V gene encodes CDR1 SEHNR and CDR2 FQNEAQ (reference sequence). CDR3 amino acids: CASSPPTAGAPSYEQYF. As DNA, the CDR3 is TGTGCCAGCAGCCCTCCTACAGCGGGGGCCCCCTCCTACGAGCAGTACTTC.

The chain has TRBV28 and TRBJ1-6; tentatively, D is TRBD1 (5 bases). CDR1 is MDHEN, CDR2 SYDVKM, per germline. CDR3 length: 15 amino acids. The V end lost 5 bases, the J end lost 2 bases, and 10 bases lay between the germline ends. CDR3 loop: CASSVGLTYNSPLHF. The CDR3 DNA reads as TGTGCCAGCAGTGTGGGGCTTACCTATAATTCACCCCTCCACTTT.

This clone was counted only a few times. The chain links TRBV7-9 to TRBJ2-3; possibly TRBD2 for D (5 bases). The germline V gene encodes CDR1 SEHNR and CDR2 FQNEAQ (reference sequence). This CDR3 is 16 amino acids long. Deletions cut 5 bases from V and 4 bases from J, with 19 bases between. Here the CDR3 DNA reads TGTGCCAGCAGCGAGCGGAGTGGAGGAACCTCAGATACGCAGTATTTT. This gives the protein CASSERSGGTSDTQYF.

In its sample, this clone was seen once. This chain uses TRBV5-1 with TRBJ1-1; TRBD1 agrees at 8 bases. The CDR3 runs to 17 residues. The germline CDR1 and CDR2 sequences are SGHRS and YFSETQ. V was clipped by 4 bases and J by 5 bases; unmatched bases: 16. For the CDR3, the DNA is TGCGCCAGCAGCCCAACAGGGGGTTCTATTTTTTCGACTGAAGCTTTCTTT. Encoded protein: CASSPTGGSIFSTEAFF.

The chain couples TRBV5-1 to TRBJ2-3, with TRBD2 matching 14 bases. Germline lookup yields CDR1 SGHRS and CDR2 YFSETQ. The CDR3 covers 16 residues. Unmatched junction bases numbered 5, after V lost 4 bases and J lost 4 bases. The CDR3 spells CASSLGLAGDADTQYF. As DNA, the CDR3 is TGCGCCAGCAGCCTGGGACTAGCGGGGGACGCAGATACGCAGTATTTT.

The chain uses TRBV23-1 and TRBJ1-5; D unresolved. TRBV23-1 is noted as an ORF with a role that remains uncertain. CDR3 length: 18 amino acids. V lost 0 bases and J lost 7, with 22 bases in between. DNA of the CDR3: TGCGCCAGCAGTCAATCTCGGGCAGTGATAACACAGCGGCAGCCCCAGCATTTT. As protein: CASSQSRAVITQRQPQHF.

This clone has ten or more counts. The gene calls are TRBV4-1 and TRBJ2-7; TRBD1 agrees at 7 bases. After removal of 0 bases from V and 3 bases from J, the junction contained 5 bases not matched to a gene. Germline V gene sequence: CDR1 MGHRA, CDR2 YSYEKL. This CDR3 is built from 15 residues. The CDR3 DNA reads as TGCGCCAGCAGCCAAGATCGGGACAGCCGCTACGAGCAGTACTTC. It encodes CASSQDRDSRYEQYF.

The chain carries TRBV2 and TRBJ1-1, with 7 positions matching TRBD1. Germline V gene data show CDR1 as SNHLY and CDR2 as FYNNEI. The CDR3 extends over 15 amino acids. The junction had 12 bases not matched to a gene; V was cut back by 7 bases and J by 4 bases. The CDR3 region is CASNQYEGAGTEAFF. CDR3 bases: TGTGCCAGCAACCAATATGAGGGGGCAGGCACTGAAGCTTTCTTT.

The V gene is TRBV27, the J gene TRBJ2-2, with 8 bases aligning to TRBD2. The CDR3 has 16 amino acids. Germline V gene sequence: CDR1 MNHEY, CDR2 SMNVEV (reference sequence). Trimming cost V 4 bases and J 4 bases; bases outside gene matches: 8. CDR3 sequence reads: CASSSGLDEGTGELFF. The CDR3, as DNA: TGTGCCAGCAGTTCGGGACTAGATGAGGGCACCGGGGAGCTGTTTTTT.

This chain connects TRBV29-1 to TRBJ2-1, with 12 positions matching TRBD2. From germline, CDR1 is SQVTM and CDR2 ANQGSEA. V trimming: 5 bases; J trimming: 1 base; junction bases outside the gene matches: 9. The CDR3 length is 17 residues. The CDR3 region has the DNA TGCAGCGTTCCCCTGACTAGCGGGGGAGGTTCCTACAATGAGCAGTTCTTC. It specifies CSVPLTSGGGSYNEQFF.